This T cell receptor (beta chain) was sequenced during a study of T-cell memory formation after mild COVID-19. MiXCR, run by TCRdb on the 5' RACE reads, gives a single entry per CDR3 protein. The data show more than 350,000 distinct CDR3 sequences, with roughly 20% seen just once and around 12% held by the top ten. This CDR3 comprises 17 residues. The ends lost 1 base at V and 1 base at J; junction bases unmatched: 7. CDR1 and CDR2 from the germline V gene are SGHRS and YFSETQ. Study-wide points: A subset of responding clones appeared in pre-infection memory, suggesting cross-reactive memory joined. Mostly located in CM and EM were contracting CD4+ clones, with contracting CD8+ clones located in EMRA.

This clonotype was seen at least ten times. Its antigen is undetermined. Sequenced: PBMCs or a T cell subset sorted from them (not recorded which). This rearrangement joins TRBV5-1 to TRBJ2-2, with 7 positions matching TRBD1. The sequence came from an adult woman who had mild COVID-19 (a few samples of this study predate the infection). Cell type and time point are not known. The chain's CDR3 is CASSLRLRTGNTGELFF. In nucleotides, the CDR3 is TGCGCCAGCAGCTTGAGGCTCAGGACAGGGAACACCGGGGAGCTGTTTTTT.